This TCR beta chain was found in a study of shared clonotypes between healthy human individuals. Study conclusions and caveats: Blood was the only sampled material, and tissue repertoires likely differ.

As concerns this clone: Its specificity is unknown. Other DNA sequences in the sample encode the same CDR3.

The length of the CDR3 is 13 residues. Germline V gene sequence: CDR1 KGHSH, CDR2 LQKENI. The germline V and J ends were trimmed by 4 bases and 2 bases, with 9 bases remaining between them. Method: immunoSEQ multiplex PCR; TCRdb's copy keeps in-frame clones and lacks some. Of 950,000 to 1,200,000 clones in the sample, 70% to 80% were seen once. CD45RA-negative memory and CD45RA+ naive subsets were split from the CD4+ cells. The chain links TRBV18 to TRBJ2-7, with D tentatively TRBD1 or TRBD2 (6 bases each). Sequencing was performed on memory CD4+ T cells from PBMCs. Noted subset: CD45RA-negative fraction. The TCR comes from a man between 18 and 29 years old in good health. Some clones in this sample may be carry-over from other donors' samples. For the CDR3, the DNA is TGTGCCAGCTCACGCGGGGACACCTACGAGCAGTACTTC. This codes for CASSRGDTYEQYF.